A single sample is the source of the 22 T cell receptor beta chains below, sequenced in a study of cytomegalovirus exposure and HLA in healthy donors. Produced via immunoSEQ multiplex PCR; TCRdb's table is partial and in-frame only. The sample has 100,000 to 150,000 clones, approximately 95% seen once. What was sequenced was PBMCs. Receptors were obtained from a man aged 18 to 29 in good health and CMV-seronegative.

The V and J genes are TRBV19 and TRBJ2-1; D gene unclear. This CDR3 has 14 amino acids. Germline V lookup: CDR1 LNHDA, CDR2 SQIVND (reference sequence). Trimming left V 5 bases short and J 4 bases short, with 12 bases between. Written as DNA, the CDR3 is TGTGCCAGTAGTTGGGCAGAGCCATACAATGAGCAGTTCTTC. It is translated as CASSWAEPYNEQFF.

The chain has TRBV9 and TRBJ2-7; weak D call: TRBD1 (6 bases). The V end lost 4 bases, the J end lost 0 bases, and 11 bases lay between the germline ends. The CDR3 runs 14 residues. CDR1 is SGDLS, CDR2 YYNGEE, per germline. The CDR3: CASSPWDTSYEQYF. The CDR3 coding sequence is TGTGCCAGCAGCCCCTGGGACACCTCCTACGAGCAGTACTTC.

The rearrangement joins TRBV7-8 to TRBJ1-4; TRBD1 matches 8 bases. This CDR3 has 13 residues. J gave up 8 bases and V 6 bases, and 5 bases lay outside the gene matches. Germline V gives CDR1 SGHVS, CDR2 FQNEAQ. The CDR3 DNA reads TGTGCCAGCAGAACAGGGGGAGGGGAAAAACTGTTTTTT. It specifies CASRTGGGEKLFF.

The chain uses TRBV2 and TRBJ2-7; D might be TRBD1 (6 bases). Trimming took 6 bases from V and 3 from J, leaving 15 bases between them. There are 14 residues in the CDR3. The germline CDR1 and CDR2 sequences are SNHLY and FYNNEI. CDR3 DNA sequence: TGTGCCAGCAGGATTCCAACAGGGATCTACGAGCAGTACTTC. It is translated as CASRIPTGIYEQYF.

The chain uses TRBV10-1 and TRBJ2-1; perhaps TRBD2 as D (6 bases). This CDR3 is built from 15 residues. Germline assignment: CDR1 WNHNN and CDR2 SYGVQD (reference sequence). Trimming took off 5 bases at V and 0 bases at J, with 11 bases between the two ends. DNA of the CDR3: TGCGCCAGCAGTCGAGAACTAGCCTCCTACAATGAGCAGTTCTTC. Protein sequence: CASSRELASYNEQFF.

The chain carries TRBV19 and TRBJ2-7, with a tentative D call TRBD2 (5 bases). The germline gives CDR1 LNHDA, CDR2 SQIVND (reference sequence). Trimming shortened V by 5 bases and J by 6 bases, and 17 bases separated the two germline ends. The CDR3 runs to 14 residues. The DNA of the CDR3 is TGTGCCAGTAGTGGAACTCTGGGAGCCCCCGAGCAGTACTTC. Amino acids: CASSGTLGAPEQYF.

The rearrangement joins TRBV2 to TRBJ2-1; 9 bases match TRBD2. Germline V CDR1 and CDR2: SNHLY, FYNNEI. The CDR3 is 14 residues long. The J segment lost 2 bases and the V segment lost 6 bases, leaving 2 bases of the junction unmatched. In nucleotides, the CDR3 is TGTGCCAGCAGGAGACTAGCGGCCTACAATGAGCAGTTCTTC. It yields the protein CASRRLAAYNEQFF.

J is TRBJ2-1 and V is TRBV7-2, with D tentatively TRBD1 (6 bases). Germline V gene lookup returns CDR1 SGHTA and CDR2 FQGNSA. Trimming took off 3 bases at V and 4 bases at J, with 13 bases between the two ends. The CDR3 covers 15 residues. CDR3 sequence reads: CASSFAGTYYNEQFF. The CDR3 bases are TGTGCCAGCAGCTTCGCCGGGACATATTACAATGAGCAGTTCTTC.

For the CDR3, the DNA is TGTGCCAGCAGTTTCAGACTAGCGGGAGGGGGTAATGAGCAGTTCTTC. Translated, it gives CASSFRLAGGGNEQFF. The V and J genes are TRBV28 and TRBJ2-1, with 14 bases that match TRBD2. Trimming cost V 3 bases and J 7 bases; bases outside gene matches: 5. Germline CDR1 reads MDHEN; CDR2 reads SYDVKM. The CDR3 is 16 residues long.

The chain carries TRBV6-5 and TRBJ1-5; 9 positions agree with TRBD1. The CDR3 sequence is 16 residues long. The ends lost 2 bases at V and 7 bases at J; junction bases unmatched: 9. Germline values: CDR1 MNHEY, CDR2 SVGAGI. Here the CDR3 reads CASSYEQGAYIQPQHF. CDR3 bases: TGTGCCAGCAGTTACGAACAGGGGGCTTACATCCAGCCCCAGCATTTT.

This clone showed up just once. CDR3 bases: TGTGCCAGCAGCTTAGAGGACAGGGGGGTCACTGAAGCTTTCTTT. Protein sequence: CASSLEDRGVTEAFF. This chain uses TRBV11-3 with TRBJ1-1; the match to TRBD1 covers 10 bases. CDR3 size: 15 residues. The junction had 2 bases not matched to a gene; V was cut back by 0 bases and J by 4 bases. Looked up from germline, CDR1 is SGHNT and CDR2 is YENEEA.

This chain links TRBV29-1 with TRBJ2-5; D is ambiguous. Trimming removed 7 bases at V and 4 bases at J, with 16 bases between. CDR1 is SQVTM, CDR2 ANQGSEA, per germline. The length of the CDR3 is 13 residues. CDR3 nucleotide sequence: TGCAGCGGAATCCCGGGTCTTGGAGAGACCCAGTACTTC. Its translation: CSGIPGLGETQYF.

The V and J genes are TRBV27 and TRBJ2-7; 9 bases are a match to TRBD2. V trimming: 3 bases; J trimming: 0 bases; junction bases outside the gene matches: 3. CDR3 length equals 15 residues. The germline gives CDR1 MNHEY, CDR2 SMNVEV (reference sequence). CDR3 loop: CASSFAGGPSYEQYF. In DNA form, the CDR3 reads TGTGCCAGCAGTTTTGCGGGAGGGCCCTCCTACGAGCAGTACTTC.

In its sample, this clone was seen once. CDR3 sequence reads: CASSLGETEAFF. CDR3 DNA sequence: TGTGCCAGCAGTTTGGGAGAAACTGAAGCTTTCTTT. The V and J genes are TRBV27 and TRBJ1-1, with unresolved D. Trimming shortened V by 3 bases and J by 5 bases, and 7 bases separated the two germline ends. This CDR3 contains 12 residues. Germline-derived CDR1 and CDR2 are MNHEY and SMNVEV (reference sequence).

The chain employs TRBV6-5 and TRBJ1-4; tentatively, D is TRBD1 (6 bases). The CDR3 loop spans 15 amino acids. Germline values: CDR1 MNHEY, CDR2 SVGAGI. The V gene lost 7 bases and the J gene lost 0 bases, with 12 bases spanning the gap. The CDR3 sequence: CASKGGTSTNEKLFF. In DNA form, the CDR3 reads TGTGCCAGCAAGGGGGGGACTTCAACTAATGAAAAACTGTTTTTT.

A word on this clone: Within the sample, other DNA sequences also encode this same CDR3. The V gene is TRBV18, the J gene TRBJ2-7; D gene uncertain. Trimming shortened V by 3 bases and J by 1 base, and 4 bases separated the two germline ends. Germline-derived CDR1 and CDR2 are KGHSH and LQKENI. The CDR3 extends over 12 amino acids. CDR3 region: CASSPPSYEQYF. Written as DNA, the CDR3 is TGTGCCAGCTCACCCCCTTCCTACGAGCAGTACTTC.

This chain connects TRBV30 to TRBJ1-1; TRBD1 matches 7 bases. The CDR3 consists of 18 residues. After removal of 8 bases from V and 0 bases from J, the junction contained 21 bases not matched to a gene. Germline assignment: CDR1 GTSNPN and CDR2 SVGIG (reference sequence). CDR3 region: CAVEYDRVRPKMNTEAFF. CDR3 bases: TGTGCCGTTGAATATGACAGGGTGCGGCCTAAAATGAACACTGAAGCTTTCTTT.

The chain uses TRBV7-2 and TRBJ2-2, with D possibly TRBD2 on 6 matching bases. Germline V gives CDR1 SGHTA, CDR2 FQGNSA. V was trimmed by 1 base and J by 5 bases, leaving 23 bases between them. The CDR3 is 19 residues long. CDR3 amino acids: CASSLEWGRSQRGTGELFF. In DNA form, the CDR3 reads TGTGCCAGCAGCTTAGAATGGGGGAGGTCCCAGCGAGGTACCGGGGAGCTGTTTTTT.

The chain is built from TRBV13 and TRBJ2-7; TRBD2 agrees at 11 bases. The germline V gene encodes CDR1 PRHDT and CDR2 FYEKMQ (reference sequence). V dropped 0 bases and J dropped 6; count of bases not matched to a gene: 4. CDR3 length: 15 amino acids. The CDR3 protein is CASSLGGLAGGEQYF. Here the CDR3 DNA reads TGTGCCAGCAGCTTAGGAGGGCTAGCGGGAGGCGAGCAGTACTTC.

CDR3 region: CASSLEGQGSPYNEQFF. In DNA form, the CDR3 reads TGTGCCAGCAGCTTAGAAGGTCAGGGGTCCCCTTACAATGAGCAGTTCTTC. The chain couples TRBV7-2 to TRBJ2-1, with D possibly matching TRBD1 (6 bases). The CDR3 extends over 17 amino acids. Trimming removed 1 base from V and 4 bases from J, with 17 bases in between. Germline CDR1 SGHTA, CDR2 FQGNSA.

The CDR3 here is CAISEQGRNNEQFF. The CDR3 region has the DNA TGTGCCATCAGTGAACAGGGGAGGAACAATGAGCAGTTCTTC. V and J are TRBV10-3 and TRBJ2-1, with D tentatively TRBD1 (7 bases). The CDR3 covers 14 residues. CDR1 and CDR2 (germline): ENHRY, SYGVKD. Trimming cost V 3 bases and J 5 bases, with 11 bases left between them.

This chain uses TRBV5-4 with TRBJ2-3; 7 nucleotides agree with TRBD1. Germline lookup yields CDR1 SGHNT and CDR2 YYREEE (reference sequence). Unmatched junction bases numbered 8, after V lost 3 bases and J lost 4 bases. The CDR3 consists of 15 residues. The CDR3 DNA reads TGTGCCAGCAGCTCGCCGGACAGGCTAGCAGATACGCAGTATTTT. Amino acids: CASSSPDRLADTQYF.